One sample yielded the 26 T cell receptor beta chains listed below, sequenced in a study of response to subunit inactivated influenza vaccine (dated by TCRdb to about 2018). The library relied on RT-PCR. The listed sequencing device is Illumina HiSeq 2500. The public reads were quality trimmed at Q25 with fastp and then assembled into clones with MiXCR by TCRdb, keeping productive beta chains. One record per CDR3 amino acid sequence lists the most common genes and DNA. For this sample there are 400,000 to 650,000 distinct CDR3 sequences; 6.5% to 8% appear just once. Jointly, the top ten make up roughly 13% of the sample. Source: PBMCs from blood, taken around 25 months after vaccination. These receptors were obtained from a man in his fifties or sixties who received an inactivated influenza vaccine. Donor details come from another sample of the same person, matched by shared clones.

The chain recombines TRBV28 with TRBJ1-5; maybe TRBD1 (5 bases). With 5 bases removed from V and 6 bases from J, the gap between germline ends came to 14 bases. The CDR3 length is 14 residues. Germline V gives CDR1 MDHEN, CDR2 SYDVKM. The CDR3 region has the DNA TGTGCCAGCAGTCAGGGTGGGGGAGGTCAGCCCCAGCATTTT. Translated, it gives CASSQGGGGQPQHF.

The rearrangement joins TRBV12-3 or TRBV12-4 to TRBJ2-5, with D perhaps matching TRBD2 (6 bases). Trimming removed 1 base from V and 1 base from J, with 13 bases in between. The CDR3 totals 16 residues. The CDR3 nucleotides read TGTGCCAGCAGTTTAGTTCCCGGGGGTCTCCAAGAGACCCAGTACTTC. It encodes CASSLVPGGLQETQYF.

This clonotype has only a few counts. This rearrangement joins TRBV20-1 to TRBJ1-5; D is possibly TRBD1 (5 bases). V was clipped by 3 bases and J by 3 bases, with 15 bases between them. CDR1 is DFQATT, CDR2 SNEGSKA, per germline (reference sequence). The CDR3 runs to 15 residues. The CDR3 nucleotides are TGCAGTGCTAGTCCCAGGGATTATGTCAATCAGCCCCAGCATTTT. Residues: CSASPRDYVNQPQHF.

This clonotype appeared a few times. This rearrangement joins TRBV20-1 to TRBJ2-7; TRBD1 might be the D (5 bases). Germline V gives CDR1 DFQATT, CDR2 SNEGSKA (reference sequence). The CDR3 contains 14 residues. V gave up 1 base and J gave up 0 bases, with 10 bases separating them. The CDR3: CSARGDSYSYEQYF. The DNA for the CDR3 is TGCAGTGCTAGAGGCGACAGTTACTCCTACGAGCAGTACTTC.

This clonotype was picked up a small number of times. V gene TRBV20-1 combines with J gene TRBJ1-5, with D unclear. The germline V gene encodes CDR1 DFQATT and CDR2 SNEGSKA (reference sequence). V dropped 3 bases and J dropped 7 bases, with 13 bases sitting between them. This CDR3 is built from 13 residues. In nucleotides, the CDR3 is TGCAGTGCTAGTCCGGACCGAGGGCAGCCCCAGCATTTT. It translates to CSASPDRGQPQHF.

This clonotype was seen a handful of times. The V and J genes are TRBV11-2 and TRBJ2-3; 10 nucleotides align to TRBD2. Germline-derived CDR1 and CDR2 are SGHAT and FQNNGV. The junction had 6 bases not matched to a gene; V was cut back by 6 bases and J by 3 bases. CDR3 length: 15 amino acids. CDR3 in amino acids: CASRKAGGMTDTQYF. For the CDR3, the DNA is TGTGCCAGCAGGAAAGCGGGAGGGATGACAGATACGCAGTATTTT. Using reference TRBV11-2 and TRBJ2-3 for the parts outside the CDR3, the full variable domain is EAGVAQSPRYKIIEKRQSVAFWCNPISGHATLYWYQQILGQGPKLLIQFQNNGVVDDSQLPKDRFSAERLKGVDSTLKIQPAKLEDSAVYLCASRKAGGMTDTQYFGPGTRLTVL.

The CDR3 protein is CASSFPGLAGGSNEQFF. The CDR3 DNA reads as TGTGCCAGCAGTTTCCCGGGACTAGCGGGAGGGTCCAATGAGCAGTTCTTC. V and J are TRBV28 and TRBJ2-1, with 16 bases fitting TRBD2. After removal of 3 bases from V and 6 bases from J, the junction contained 5 bases not matched to a gene. The CDR3 is 17 residues long. Per the germline V gene, CDR1 is MDHEN and CDR2 is SYDVKM.

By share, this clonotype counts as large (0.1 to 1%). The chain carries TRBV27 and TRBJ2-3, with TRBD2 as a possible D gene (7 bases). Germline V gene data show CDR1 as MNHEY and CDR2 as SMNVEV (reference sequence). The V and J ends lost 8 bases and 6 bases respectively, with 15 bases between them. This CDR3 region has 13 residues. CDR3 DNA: TGTGCCAGCCAAGGGGGGGCAAGTGATACGCAGTATTTT. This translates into CASQGGASDTQYF.

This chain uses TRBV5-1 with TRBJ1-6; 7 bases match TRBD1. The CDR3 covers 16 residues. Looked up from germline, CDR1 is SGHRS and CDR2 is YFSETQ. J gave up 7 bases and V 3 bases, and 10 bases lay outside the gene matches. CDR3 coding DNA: TGCGCCAGCAGCTCCGGAACCGGGACAGCAAATTCACCCCTCCACTTT. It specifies CASSSGTGTANSPLHF.

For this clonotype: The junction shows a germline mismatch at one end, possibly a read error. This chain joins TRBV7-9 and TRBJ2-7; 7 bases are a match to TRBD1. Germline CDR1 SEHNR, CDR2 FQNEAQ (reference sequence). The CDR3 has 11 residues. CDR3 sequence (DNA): TGTGCCAGCAGCGAAAGGGACAGCCCGGTCTTC. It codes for CASSERDSPVF. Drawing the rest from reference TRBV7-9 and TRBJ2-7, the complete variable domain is DTGVSQNPRHKITKRGQNVTFRCDPISEHNRLYWYRQTLGQGPEFLTYFQNEAQLEKSRLLSDRFSAERPKGSFSTLEIQRTEQGDSAMYLCASSERDSPVFGPGTRLTVT.

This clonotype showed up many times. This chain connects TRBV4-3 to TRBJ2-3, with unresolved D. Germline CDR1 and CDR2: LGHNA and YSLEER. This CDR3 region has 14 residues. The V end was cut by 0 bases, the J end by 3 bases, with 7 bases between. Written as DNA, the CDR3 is TGCGCCAGCAGCCAAGATGTGAGAACAGATACGCAGTATTTT. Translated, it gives CASSQDVRTDTQYF.

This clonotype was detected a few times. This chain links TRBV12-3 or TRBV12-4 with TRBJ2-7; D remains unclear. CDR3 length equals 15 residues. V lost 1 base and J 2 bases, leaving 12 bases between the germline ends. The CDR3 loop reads CASSLVADGTYEQYF. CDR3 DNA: TGTGCCAGCAGTTTAGTCGCGGACGGCACCTACGAGCAGTACTTC.

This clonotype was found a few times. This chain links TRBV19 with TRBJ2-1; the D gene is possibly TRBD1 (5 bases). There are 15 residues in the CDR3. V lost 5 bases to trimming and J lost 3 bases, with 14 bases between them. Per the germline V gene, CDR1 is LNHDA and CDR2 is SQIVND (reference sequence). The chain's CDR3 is CASSVGWGNYNEQFF. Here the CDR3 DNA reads TGTGCCAGTAGTGTCGGGTGGGGCAACTACAATGAGCAGTTCTTC. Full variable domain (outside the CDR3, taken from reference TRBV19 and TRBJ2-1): DGGITQSPKYLFRKEGQNVTLSCEQNLNHDAMYWYRQDPGQGLRLIYYSQIVNDFQKGDIAEGYSVSREKKESFPLTVTSAQKNPTAFYLCASSVGWGNYNEQFFGPGTRLTVL.

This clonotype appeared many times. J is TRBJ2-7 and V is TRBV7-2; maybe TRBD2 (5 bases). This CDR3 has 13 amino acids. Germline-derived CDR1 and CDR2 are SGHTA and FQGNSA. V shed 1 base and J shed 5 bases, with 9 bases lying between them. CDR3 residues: CASSLVSGNEQYF. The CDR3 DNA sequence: TGTGCCAGCAGCTTAGTTTCGGGGAACGAGCAGTACTTC.

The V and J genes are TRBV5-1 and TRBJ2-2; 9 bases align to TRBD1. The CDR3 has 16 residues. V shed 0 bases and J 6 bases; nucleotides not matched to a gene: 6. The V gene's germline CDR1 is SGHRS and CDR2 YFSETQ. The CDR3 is CASSLVGTGSAGELFF. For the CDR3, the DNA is TGCGCCAGCAGCTTGGTAGGGACAGGGTCCGCCGGGGAGCTGTTTTTT. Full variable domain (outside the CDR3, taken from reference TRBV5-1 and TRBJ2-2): KAGVTQTPRYLIKTRGQQVTLSCSPISGHRSVSWYQQTPGQGLQFLFEYFSETQRNKGNFPGRFSGRQFSNSRSEMNVSTLELGDSALYLCASSLVGTGSAGELFFGEGSRLTVL.

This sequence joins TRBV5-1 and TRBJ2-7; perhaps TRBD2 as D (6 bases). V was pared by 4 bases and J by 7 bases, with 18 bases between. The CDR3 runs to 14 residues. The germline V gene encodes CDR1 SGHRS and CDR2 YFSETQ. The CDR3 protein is CASSPDTRGGEQYF. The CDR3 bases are TGCGCCAGCAGCCCTGACACGAGGGGAGGAGAGCAGTACTTC. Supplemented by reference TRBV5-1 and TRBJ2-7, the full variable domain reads KAGVTQTPRYLIKTRGQQVTLSCSPISGHRSVSWYQQTPGQGLQFLFEYFSETQRNKGNFPGRFSGRQFSNSRSEMNVSTLELGDSALYLCASSPDTRGGEQYFGPGTRLTVT.

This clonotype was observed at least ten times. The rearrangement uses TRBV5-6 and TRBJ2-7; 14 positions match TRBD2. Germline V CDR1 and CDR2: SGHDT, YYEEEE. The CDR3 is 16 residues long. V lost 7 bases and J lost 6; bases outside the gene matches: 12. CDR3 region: CASRGLAGVGGSEQYF. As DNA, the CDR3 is TGTGCCAGCCGGGGACTAGCGGGAGTCGGGGGGAGCGAGCAGTACTTC.

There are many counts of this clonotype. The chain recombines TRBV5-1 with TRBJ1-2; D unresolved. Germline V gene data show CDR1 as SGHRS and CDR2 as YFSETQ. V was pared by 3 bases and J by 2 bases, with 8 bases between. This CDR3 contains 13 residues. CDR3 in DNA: TGCGCCAGCAGCTCGACGAACAACTATGGCTACACCTTC. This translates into CASSSTNNYGYTF.

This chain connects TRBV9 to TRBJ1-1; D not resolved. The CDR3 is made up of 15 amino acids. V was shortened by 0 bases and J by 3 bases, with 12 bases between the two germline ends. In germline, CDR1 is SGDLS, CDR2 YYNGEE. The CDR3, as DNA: TGTGCCAGCAGCGTAGAAGGGCGGAGATACACTGAAGCTTTCTTT. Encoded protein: CASSVEGRRYTEAFF.

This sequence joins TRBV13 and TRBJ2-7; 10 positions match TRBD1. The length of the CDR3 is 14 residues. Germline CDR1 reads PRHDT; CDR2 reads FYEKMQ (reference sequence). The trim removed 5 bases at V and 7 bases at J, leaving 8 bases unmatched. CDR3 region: CASSGRDRGVEQYF. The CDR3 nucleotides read TGTGCCAGCAGCGGCCGGGACAGGGGTGTTGAGCAGTACTTC.

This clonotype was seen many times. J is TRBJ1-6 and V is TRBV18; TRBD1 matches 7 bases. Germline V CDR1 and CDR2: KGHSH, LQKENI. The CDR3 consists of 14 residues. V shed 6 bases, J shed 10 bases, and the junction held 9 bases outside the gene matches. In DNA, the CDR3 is TGTGCCAGCTCCCTAGACAGGGAAGCCTCACCCCTCCACTTT. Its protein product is CASSLDREASPLHF.

The CDR3 nucleotides read TGTGCCAGCGCCCCGGCGGGGGGCTGGACTGAAGCTTTCTTT. This gives the protein CASAPAGGWTEAFF. The chain couples TRBV7-2 to TRBJ1-1; weak D call: TRBD1 (6 bases). The CDR3 is made up of 14 amino acids. The V end lost 8 bases, the J end lost 5 bases, and 18 bases lay between the germline ends. Germline assignment: CDR1 SGHTA and CDR2 FQGNSA.

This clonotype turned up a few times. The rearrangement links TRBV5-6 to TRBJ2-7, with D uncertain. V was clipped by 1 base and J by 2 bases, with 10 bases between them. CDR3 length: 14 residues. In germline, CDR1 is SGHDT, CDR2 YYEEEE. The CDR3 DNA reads TGTGCCAGCAGCTTGAAGGGTACGACCTACGAGCAGTACTTC. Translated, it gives CASSLKGTTYEQYF.

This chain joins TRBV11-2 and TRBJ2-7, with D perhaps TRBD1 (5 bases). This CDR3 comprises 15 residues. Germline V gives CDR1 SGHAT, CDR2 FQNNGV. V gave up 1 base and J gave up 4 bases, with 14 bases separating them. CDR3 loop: CASSLGVGAQYEQYF. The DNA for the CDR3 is TGTGCCAGCAGCTTAGGGGTAGGGGCCCAGTACGAGCAGTACTTC.

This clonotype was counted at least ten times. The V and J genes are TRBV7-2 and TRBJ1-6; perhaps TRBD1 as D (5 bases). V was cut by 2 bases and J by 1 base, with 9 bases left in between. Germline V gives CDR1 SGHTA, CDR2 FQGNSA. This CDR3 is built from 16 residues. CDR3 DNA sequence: TGTGCCAGCAGCTTATCTCAGGGTTCCTATAATTCACCCCTCCACTTT. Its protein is CASSLSQGSYNSPLHF.

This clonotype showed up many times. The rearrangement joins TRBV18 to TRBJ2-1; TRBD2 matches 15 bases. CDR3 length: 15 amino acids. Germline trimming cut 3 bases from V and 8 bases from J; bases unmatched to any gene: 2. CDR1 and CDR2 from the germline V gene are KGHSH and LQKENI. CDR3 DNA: TGTGCCAGCTCACCGGGACTAGCGGGAGGAGATGAGCAGTTCTTC. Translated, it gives CASSPGLAGGDEQFF. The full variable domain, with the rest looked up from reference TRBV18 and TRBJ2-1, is NAGVMQNPRHLVRRRGQEARLRCSPMKGHSHVYWYRQLPEEGLKFMVYLQKENIIDESGMPKERFSAEFPKEGPSILRIQQVVRGDSAAYFCASSPGLAGGDEQFFGPGTRLTVL.